This TCR beta chain was retrieved from a study of blood T cell repertoires in COVID-19. Across the study: Specimens from acute and convalescent COVID-19 originated in the United States, Italy and Spain.

Germline V CDR1 and CDR2: SGHAT, FQNNGV. Trimming shortened V by 5 bases and J by 4 bases, and 14 bases separated the two germline ends. CDR3 length equals 14 residues. Authors' methods: Reference gene primer amplification gave estimated nucleated cell counts. The repertoire was sequenced with immunoSEQ multiplex PCR; TCRdb's copy has only in-frame clones and lacks some. D and trimming come from the DNA, and the V and J calls and clone size come from that table. The table has 160,000 or so clones, 80% seen once. J is TRBJ1-2 and V is TRBV11-2, with a weak D call TRBD1 (5 bases). The specimen was PBMCs or T cells enriched from blood (not recorded which). The sequence was obtained from a woman aged 55-69 years who had recovered from COVID-19. The CDR3 DNA is TGTGCCAGCAGCAGCAGGGCCGACCTCTATGGCTACACCTTC. As protein: CASSSRADLYGYTF.